What follows are 8 T cell receptor beta chains derived from one specimen sequenced in a study of cytomegalovirus exposure and HLA in healthy donors. The PCR contained 60 Vbeta and 13 Jbeta primers. Libraries were prepared by immunoSEQ multiplex PCR; TCRdb keeps only in-frame clonotypes and omits some of them. The table records approximately 82,000 clones, 10% of them present only once. Sequenced sample: PBMCs. Receptors originate from a man between 60 and 75 years old in good health and CMV-seropositive.

This clone has more than one count but fewer than ten. This chain joins TRBV28 and TRBJ2-1; D is uncertain. Germline CDR1 MDHEN, CDR2 SYDVKM. The CDR3 is 14 amino acids. V gave up 3 bases and J gave up 7 bases, with 13 bases separating them. The CDR3, as DNA: TGTGCCAGCAGTTTGTCGGGTCCCCGTAATGAGCAGTTCTTC. It specifies CASSLSGPRNEQFF. The variable domain in full, with the rest retrieved from reference TRBV28 and TRBJ2-1, is DVKVTQSSRYLVKRTGEKVFLECVQDMDHENMFWYRQDPGLGLRLIYFSYDVKMKEKGDIPEGYSVSREKKERFSLILESASTNQTSMYLCASSLSGPRNEQFFGPGTRLTVL.

This clone was detected a few times. The rearrangement uses TRBV13 and TRBJ2-5, with D perhaps matching TRBD2 (6 bases). V was clipped by 4 bases and J by 4 bases, with 7 bases between them. The CDR3 has 12 residues. Germline CDR1 reads PRHDT; CDR2 reads FYEKMQ (reference sequence). The CDR3 bases are TGTGCCAGCAGCTGGACTACAGAGACCCAGTACTTC. Residues: CASSWTTETQYF.

V and J are TRBV6-1 and TRBJ1-1; no clear D gene. This CDR3 region has 12 residues. Germline V gene lookup returns CDR1 MNHNS and CDR2 SASEGT. Trimming took off 2 bases at V and 7 bases at J, with 8 bases between the two ends. DNA of the CDR3: TGTGCCAGCAGTGAATATGTCGGTGAAGCTTTCTTT. This encodes CASSEYVGEAFF.

This clone was counted a few times. The chain recombines TRBV30 with TRBJ1-1; D call uncertain. CDR1 and CDR2 (germline): GTSNPN, SVGIG (reference sequence). The CDR3 contains 13 residues. The V end was cut by 2 bases, the J end by 3 bases, with 10 bases between. CDR3 in DNA: TGTGCCTGGAGTCCCCGGGTTGACACTGAAGCTTTCTTT. Its translation is CAWSPRVDTEAFF. The full variable domain, with the rest looked up from reference TRBV30 and TRBJ1-1, is SQTIHQWPATLVQPVGSPLSLECTVEGTSNPNLYWYRQAAGRGLQLLFYSVGIGQISSEVPQNLSASRPQDRQFILSSKKLLLSDSGFYLCAWSPRVDTEAFFGQGTRLTVV.

V usage is TRBV9 and J usage is TRBJ2-3; D possibly corresponds to TRBD2 (9 bases). CDR1 and CDR2 (germline): SGDLS, YYNGEE. The CDR3 is 17 residues long. The V end was cut by 4 bases, the J end by 3 bases, with 21 bases between. CDR3 nucleotides: TGTGCCAGCAGCCAGGGGGCTAGCGGGATGGGGACAGATACGCAGTATTTT. Translating it yields CASSQGASGMGTDTQYF.

V and J are TRBV19 and TRBJ1-2; D is undetermined. From germline, CDR1 is LNHDA and CDR2 SQIVND (reference sequence). Between the trimmed V and J ends, which lost 3 bases and 5 bases, there was a span of 7 bases. The CDR3 is 12 residues long. CDR3 region: CASSINGYGYTF. The CDR3 bases are TGTGCCAGTAGTATTAACGGGTATGGCTACACCTTC. Together with reference TRBV19 and TRBJ1-2, the CDR3 gives the full variable domain: DGGITQSPKYLFRKEGQNVTLSCEQNLNHDAMYWYRQDPGQGLRLIYYSQIVNDFQKGDIAEGYSVSREKKESFPLTVTSAQKNPTAFYLCASSINGYGYTFGSGTRLTVV.

This clone was observed a handful of times. The chain combines TRBV7-9 with TRBJ2-1; 11 bases line up with TRBD1. The V segment lost 5 bases and the J segment 7 bases; nucleotides outside the gene matches: 13. The CDR3 is 17 residues long. The V gene's germline CDR1 is SEHNR and CDR2 FQNEAQ (reference sequence). The CDR3 DNA follows: TGTGCCAGCAGCCGAGGCGGTACCGGGACAGGGGGGAATGAGCAGTTCTTC. It codes for CASSRGGTGTGGNEQFF.

This clone was picked up a small number of times. The chain recombines TRBV10-3 with TRBJ2-5; D not resolved. V was cut by 6 bases and J by 2 bases, with 10 bases left in between. The CDR3 loop spans 13 amino acids. Germline CDR1 reads ENHRY; CDR2 reads SYGVKD. This chain's CDR3 is CAISPRTQETQYF. CDR3 DNA sequence: TGTGCCATCAGCCCGCGTACTCAAGAGACCCAGTACTTC.